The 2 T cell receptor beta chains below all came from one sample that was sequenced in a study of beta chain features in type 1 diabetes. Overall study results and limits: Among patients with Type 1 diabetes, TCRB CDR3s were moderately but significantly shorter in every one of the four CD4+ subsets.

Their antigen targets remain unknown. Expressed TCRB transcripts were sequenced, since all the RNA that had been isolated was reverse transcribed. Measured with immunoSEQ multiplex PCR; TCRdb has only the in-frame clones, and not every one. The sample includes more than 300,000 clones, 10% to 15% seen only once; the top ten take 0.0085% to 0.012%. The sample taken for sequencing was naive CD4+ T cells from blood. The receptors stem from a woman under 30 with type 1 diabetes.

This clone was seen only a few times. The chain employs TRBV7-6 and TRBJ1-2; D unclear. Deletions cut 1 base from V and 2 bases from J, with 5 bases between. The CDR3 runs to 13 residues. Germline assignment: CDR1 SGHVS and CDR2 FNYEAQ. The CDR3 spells CASSLGANYGYTF. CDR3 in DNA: TGTGCCAGCAGCTTAGGGGCCAACTATGGCTACACCTTC.

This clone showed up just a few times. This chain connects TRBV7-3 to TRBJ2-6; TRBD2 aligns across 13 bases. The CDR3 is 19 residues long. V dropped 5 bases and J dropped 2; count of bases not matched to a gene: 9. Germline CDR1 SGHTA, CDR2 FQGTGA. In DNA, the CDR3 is TGTGCCAGCAGCCCTACCCCGGGACTAGCGGGAACTGGGGCCAACGTCCTGACTTTC. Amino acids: CASSPTPGLAGTGANVLTF.